This TCR beta chain emerged from a study of CD8+CD57+ T cells in acquired aplastic anemia. Study at large: CD4+ and CD8+ cells, once sorted, gave DNA averaging roughly 3.2 ug. Study-wide points: Patients and controls were not found to differ significantly in CD8+ Simpson's diversity. Between patients and controls, over 25 CD8+ CDR3 sequences were found in common.

TCR beta VDJ and CDR3 profiling used genomic DNA as template. Each CDR3 protein is one row after TCRdb ran MiXCR on the reads. The sample holds around 200,000 distinct CDR3 sequences; roughly 60% are singletons and the top ten take about three fifths. Selection for sequencing was limited to patients who had shown CD8+CD57+ cell expansion by flow cytometry. Sampling of blood occurred while the patients had still received no therapy. This clonotype was observed a handful of times. Its antigen is still unknown. This could be a read error, since a much larger clone is one nucleotide away. This CDR3 is 13 amino acids long. CDR1 and CDR2 (germline): MGHRA, YSYEKL. Between the trimmed V and J ends, which lost 5 bases and 7 bases, there was a span of 15 bases.

The sequence was obtained from a human donor with aplastic anemia. The chain is built from TRBV4-1 and TRBJ2-7, with unresolved D. The sequenced sample consisted of sorted CD4+, CD8+, or CD8+CD57+ T cells (not recorded which) from PBMCs. Here the CDR3 DNA reads TGCGCCAGCAGCGGCCGGGCTTCCAATGAGCAGTACTTC. It encodes CASSGRASNEQYF.